The 24 T cell receptor beta chains in this list originate from one sample, sequenced in a study of T cell responses to AZD1222 COVID-19 vaccine. Libraries were prepared by immunoSEQ multiplex PCR; TCRdb keeps only in-frame clonotypes and omits some of them. The table lists 80,000 or so clones, over 80% of them singletons. This material consisted of peripheral blood, taken on day 0 of MenACWY control vaccination. These receptors were obtained from an adult in good health.

The chain employs TRBV19 and TRBJ1-2; possible D gene TRBD1, 5 bases. The CDR3 runs to 14 residues. Germline CDR1 is LNHDA and CDR2 is SQIVND (reference sequence). The V end was cut by 6 bases, the J end by 4 bases, with 15 bases between. As DNA, the CDR3 is TGTGCCAGTAGCCCGGGACCGAACCCCTATGGCTACACCTTC. Its translation: CASSPGPNPYGYTF.

V usage is TRBV28 and J usage is TRBJ2-1; 10 bases align to TRBD2. Germline V gene data show CDR1 as MDHEN and CDR2 as SYDVKM. The CDR3 is made up of 15 amino acids. Trimming at V came to 2 bases and at J to 2 bases, leaving 0 bases not matched to a gene. CDR3 DNA sequence: TGTGCCAGCAGTTTACTAGCGGGAGCCTACAATGAGCAGTTCTTC. This codes for CASSLLAGAYNEQFF. Using reference TRBV28 and TRBJ2-1 for the parts outside the CDR3, the full variable domain is DVKVTQSSRYLVKRTGEKVFLECVQDMDHENMFWYRQDPGLGLRLIYFSYDVKMKEKGDIPEGYSVSREKKERFSLILESASTNQTSMYLCASSLLAGAYNEQFFGPGTRLTVL.

V gene TRBV15 combines with J gene TRBJ2-3, with D possibly called TRBD1 or TRBD2 (7 bases each). The CDR3 contains 15 residues. The V end was cut by 2 bases, the J end by 3 bases, with 12 bases between. Germline V CDR1 and CDR2: LNHNV, YYDKDF (reference sequence). CDR3 coding DNA: TGTGCCACCAGCAGAACAGGGGAGGGGACAGATACGCAGTATTTT. Amino acid sequence: CATSRTGEGTDTQYF.

V gene TRBV24-1 combines with J gene TRBJ2-3; D might be TRBD1 (6 bases). The CDR3 has 13 residues. The V gene's germline CDR1 is KGHDR and CDR2 SFDVKD. Trimming removed 8 bases from V and 1 base from J, with 9 bases in between. The CDR3 coding sequence is TGTGCCACCAAGCCAGGGGGCACAGATACGCAGTATTTT. Protein product: CATKPGGTDTQYF.

The chain combines TRBV6-1 with TRBJ2-2, with D unclear. Per the germline V gene, CDR1 is MNHNS and CDR2 is SASEGT. The CDR3 sequence is 15 residues long. V was pared by 0 bases and J by 5 bases, with 10 bases between. The CDR3 region is CASSEAKGKTGELFF. CDR3 bases: TGTGCCAGCAGTGAAGCAAAGGGCAAGACCGGGGAGCTGTTTTTT.

In its sample, this clone was seen once. This chain's CDR3 is CASSFNDEAFF. In DNA, the CDR3 is TGTGCCAGCAGTTTCAACGATGAAGCTTTCTTT. The chain couples TRBV6-5 to TRBJ1-1; no clear D gene. With 4 bases removed from V and 7 bases from J, the gap between germline ends came to 7 bases. This CDR3 contains 11 residues. Looked up from germline, CDR1 is MNHEY and CDR2 is SVGAGI.

This clone was seen once. The chain uses TRBV3-1 (or the pseudogene TRBV3-2) and TRBJ2-7, with a possible D match to TRBD1 (5 bases). This CDR3 is built from 12 residues. Germline CDR1 reads LGHDT; CDR2 reads YNNKEL (reference sequence). Deletions cut 5 bases from V and 6 bases from J, with 11 bases between. The CDR3 nucleotides are TGTGCCAGCAGCGGGGCTTGGGGCGAGCAGTACTTC. Amino acids: CASSGAWGEQYF.

This clone is labeled large. This chain connects TRBV6-5 to TRBJ1-1, with TRBD1 identical over 8 bases. With 0 bases clipped from V and 6 bases from J, the junction kept 3 bases outside the gene matches. The CDR3 runs to 14 residues. CDR1 MNHEY and CDR2 SVGAGI come from the germline V gene. The CDR3 sequence is CASSYSTGGPEAFF. Written as DNA, the CDR3 is TGTGCCAGCAGTTACTCAACAGGGGGGCCTGAAGCTTTCTTT.

This clone was found a few times. The chain employs TRBV7-2 and TRBJ2-7; D uncertain. The CDR3 length is 15 residues. V lost 5 bases to trimming and J lost 5 bases, with 19 bases between them. The V gene's germline CDR1 is SGHTA and CDR2 FQGNSA. CDR3 region: CASSTRPPRANEQYF. DNA for the CDR3: TGTGCCAGCAGCACCCGACCTCCTAGGGCTAACGAGCAGTACTTC.

This clone came up once. This rearrangement joins TRBV10-1 to TRBJ1-3; the D is unclear. Trimming left V 3 bases short and J 1 base short, with 7 bases between. The germline CDR1 and CDR2 sequences are WNHNN and SYGVQD (reference sequence). The CDR3 consists of 14 residues. CDR3 nucleotide sequence: TGCGCCAGCAGTGAAGACGGTTCTGGAAACACCATATATTTT. This encodes CASSEDGSGNTIYF.

The chain uses TRBV4-1 and TRBJ1-5; D remains ambiguous. CDR3 size: 15 residues. V was pared by 2 bases and J by 1 base, with 9 bases between. Germline CDR1 and CDR2: MGHRA and YSYEKL. The CDR3 DNA sequence: TGCGCCAGCAGCCAACGACAAGGGAGCAATCAGCCCCAGCATTTT. Translation gives CASSQRQGSNQPQHF.

This chain uses TRBV10-2 with TRBJ1-6, with no clear D. Germline values: CDR1 WSHSY, CDR2 SAAADI. Trimming stripped 0 bases from V and 6 bases from J, with 15 bases between. This CDR3 spans 17 amino acids. CDR3 residues: CASSESKTPWTNSPLHF. CDR3 nucleotides: TGCGCCAGCAGTGAGTCTAAGACGCCCTGGACTAATTCACCCCTCCACTTT.

The chain recombines TRBV9 with TRBJ2-2, with 10 bases matching TRBD1. After removal of 0 bases from V and 6 bases from J, the junction contained 8 bases not matched to a gene. CDR1 is SGDLS and CDR2 is YYNGEE in the germline V gene. There are 17 residues in the CDR3. CDR3 residues: CASSVDAGTGVAGELFF. CDR3 bases: TGTGCCAGCAGCGTAGACGCCGGGACAGGGGTCGCCGGGGAGCTGTTTTTT.

The V gene is TRBV12-3 or TRBV12-4, the J gene TRBJ2-5, with TRBD2 matching over 7 bases. With 3 bases clipped from V and 7 bases from J, the junction kept 2 bases outside the gene matches. The CDR3 is 12 amino acids. CDR3 bases: TGTGCCAGCAGTTTCCCGGGGGGGACCCAGTACTTC. Residues: CASSFPGGTQYF.

This clone has just a few counts. V is TRBV11-2 and J is TRBJ2-1, with 11 bases lining up with TRBD2. With 5 bases clipped from V and 3 bases from J, the junction kept 9 bases outside the gene matches. The CDR3 covers 17 residues. Germline CDR1 is SGHAT and CDR2 is FQNNGV. CDR3 loop: CASSHRLAGLNYNEQFF. The CDR3 DNA reads TGTGCCAGCAGCCACCGACTAGCGGGACTGAACTACAATGAGCAGTTCTTC.

The J gene is TRBJ2-3, the V gene TRBV27, with unresolved D. Per germline, CDR1 MNHEY and CDR2 SMNVEV (reference sequence). V was shortened by 2 bases and J by 0 bases, with 9 bases between the two germline ends. The CDR3 covers 15 residues. The CDR3 loop is CASSLGVQSTDTQYF. DNA of the CDR3: TGTGCCAGCAGTTTAGGGGTACAGAGCACAGATACGCAGTATTTT.

CDR3: CAATSSLPTFF. CDR3 sequence (DNA): TGTGCAGCGACGTCTTCGCTCCCCACTTTCTTC. The chain carries TRBV27 and TRBJ2-1; no firm D call. The CDR3 consists of 11 residues. Per germline, CDR1 MNHEY and CDR2 SMNVEV (reference sequence).

The chain links TRBV7-9 to TRBJ1-2; D may be TRBD1 (6 bases). Germline loops: CDR1 SEHNR, CDR2 FQNEAQ (reference sequence). V was trimmed by 7 bases and J by 7 bases, leaving 19 bases between them. The CDR3 is 14 amino acids. The CDR3 DNA reads as TGTGCCAGCACCACCCAAGGGGGGGGATCTGGCTACACCTTC. It is translated as CASTTQGGGSGYTF.

V is TRBV6-2 or TRBV6-3 and J is TRBJ2-5, with D tentatively TRBD1 (5 bases). Germline CDR1 reads MNHEY; CDR2 reads SVGEGT. This CDR3 contains 14 residues. The V end was cut by 6 bases, the J end by 4 bases, with 15 bases between. CDR3 DNA sequence: TGTGCCAGCAGCCGATTTCAGGGCCCAGAGACCCAGTACTTC. Amino acids: CASSRFQGPETQYF.

This clone has only one observation. This chain links TRBV11-2 with TRBJ1-1, with no clear D. CDR3 size: 12 residues. V was shortened by 4 bases and J by 6 bases, with 9 bases between the two germline ends. Germline V gene sequence: CDR1 SGHAT, CDR2 FQNNGV. The CDR3 DNA reads TGTGCCAGCAGCTCCCCTCGCGCTGAAGCTTTCTTT. Translated, it gives CASSSPRAEAFF.

The V gene is TRBV5-1, the J gene TRBJ1-6; D may be TRBD1 (5 bases). Trimming pared 1 base from V and 10 bases from J, leaving 15 bases between. The CDR3 extends over 15 amino acids. Per the germline V gene, CDR1 is SGHRS and CDR2 is YFSETQ. The CDR3 coding sequence is TGCGCCAGCAGCTTGACTAAGGGGACCGAATCACCCCTCCACTTT. Translated, it gives CASSLTKGTESPLHF.

Regarding this clone: The sample contains more than one DNA sequence encoding this CDR3. The chain employs TRBV7-9 and TRBJ1-1; a possible D gene is TRBD1 (5 bases). Trimming stripped 1 base from V and 1 base from J, with 7 bases between. The length of the CDR3 is 14 residues. Germline lookup yields CDR1 SEHNR and CDR2 FQNEAQ (reference sequence). The DNA of the CDR3 is TGTGCCAGCAGCTTAGGTCAGGGGAACACTGAAGCTTTCTTT. It yields the protein CASSLGQGNTEAFF.

This sequence joins TRBV29-1 and TRBJ1-1; D remains ambiguous. The CDR3 is made up of 10 amino acids. The V end lost 4 bases, the J end lost 6 bases, and 6 bases lay between the germline ends. Germline V CDR1 and CDR2: SQVTM, ANQGSEA. The CDR3, as DNA: TGCAGCGTTGGGGCTCCTGAAGCTTTCTTT. Protein: CSVGAPEAFF.

The V and J genes are TRBV21-1 and TRBJ2-7; the table's D call, TRBD2, has no DNA check behind it. TRBV21-1 is labeled a pseudogene. This CDR3 is 13 amino acids long. CDR3 in amino acids: CASSLSFPGEQYF. The CDR3 bases are TGTGCCAGCAGCCTAAGCTTCCCGGGGGAGCAGTACTTC.